The clone carrying this T cell receptor (beta chain) appeared a few times. Its antigen is still unknown. The sample comes from a study of T cells after yellow fever vaccination. Findings and caveats of the study: Most primary-vaccination clones reappeared after the booster (approximately 95% CD4, 85% to 90% CD8).

A process of 5'RACE template switching, which added a universal primer site and UMIs, was used to make TCR cDNA. A single record per CDR3 protein comes from TCRdb applying MiXCR to the 5' RACE reads. The sample lists over 300,000 distinct CDR3 sequences, approximately 4% occurring once. This clonotype was obtained from a man aged 18 to 29 who received the YFV17D yellow fever vaccine. The source was PBMCs, collected 5 days after the yellow fever booster vaccination.

CDR3 coding DNA: TGTGCCAGCAGTGAGGGCCAGGGGATAGGATCACCCCTCCACTTT. Translating it yields CASSEGQGIGSPLHF. The chain couples TRBV25-1 to TRBJ1-6, with D perhaps matching TRBD1 (6 bases). Germline-derived CDR1 and CDR2 are MGHDK and SYGVNS. The CDR3 consists of 15 residues. V lost 3 bases, J lost 10 bases, and 16 bases lay in between.